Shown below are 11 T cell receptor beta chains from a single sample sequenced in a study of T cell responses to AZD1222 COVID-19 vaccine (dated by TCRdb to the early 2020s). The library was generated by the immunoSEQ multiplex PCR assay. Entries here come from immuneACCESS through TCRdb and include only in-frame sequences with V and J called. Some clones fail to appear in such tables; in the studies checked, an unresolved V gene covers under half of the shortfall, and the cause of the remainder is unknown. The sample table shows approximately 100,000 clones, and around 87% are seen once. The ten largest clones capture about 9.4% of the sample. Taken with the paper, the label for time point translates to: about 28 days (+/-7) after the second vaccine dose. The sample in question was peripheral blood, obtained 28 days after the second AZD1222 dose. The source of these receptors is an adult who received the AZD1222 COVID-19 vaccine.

As DNA, the CDR3 is TGTGCCAGTAGTAGAGATAGCGGGGTTTACTCCTACGAGCAGTACTTC. Protein: CASSRDSGVYSYEQYF. The chain recombines TRBV19 with TRBJ2-7; TRBD2 agrees at 8 bases. CDR3 length: 16 residues. The J segment lost 0 bases and the V segment lost 4 bases, leaving 8 bases of the junction unmatched. In germline, CDR1 is LNHDA, CDR2 SQIVND (reference sequence). The full variable domain, in which reference TRBV19 and TRBJ2-7 provide the parts outside the CDR3, is DGGITQSPKYLFRKEGQNVTLSCEQNLNHDAMYWYRQDPGQGLRLIYYSQIVNDFQKGDIAEGYSVSREKKESFPLTVTSAQKNPTAFYLCASSRDSGVYSYEQYFGPGTRLTVT.

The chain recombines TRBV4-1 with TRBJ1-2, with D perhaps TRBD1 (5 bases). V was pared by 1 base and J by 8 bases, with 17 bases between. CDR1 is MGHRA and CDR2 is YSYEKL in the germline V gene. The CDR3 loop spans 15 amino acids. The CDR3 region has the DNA TGCGCCAGCAGCCAAGGACAAGGCGGGGGGAAGGGCTACACCTTC. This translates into CASSQGQGGGKGYTF.

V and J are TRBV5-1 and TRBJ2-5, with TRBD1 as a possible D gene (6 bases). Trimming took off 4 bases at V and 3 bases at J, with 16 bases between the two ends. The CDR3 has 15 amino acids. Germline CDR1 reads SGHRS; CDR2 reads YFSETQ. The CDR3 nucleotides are TGCGCCAGCAGCCCGGGTCAGGGGTCGGAAGAGACCCAGTACTTC. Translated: CASSPGQGSEETQYF.

This chain's CDR3 is CAITGRQGAGEAFF. CDR3 bases: TGTGCCATCACCGGTCGACAGGGGGCCGGTGAAGCTTTCTTT. This chain links TRBV10-3 with TRBJ1-1, with 10 nucleotides matching TRBD1. The V and J ends lost 7 bases and 7 bases, in that order; junction bases with no gene match: 9. There are 14 residues in the CDR3. The germline V gene encodes CDR1 ENHRY and CDR2 SYGVKD.

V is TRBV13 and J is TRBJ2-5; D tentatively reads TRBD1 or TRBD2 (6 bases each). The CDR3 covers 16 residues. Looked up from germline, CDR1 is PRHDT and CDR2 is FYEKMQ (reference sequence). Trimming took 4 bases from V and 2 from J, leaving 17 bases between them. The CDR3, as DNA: TGTGCCAGCAGCTCCCTGGGGGGCCCCCGGCAAGAGACCCAGTACTTC. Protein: CASSSLGGPRQETQYF.

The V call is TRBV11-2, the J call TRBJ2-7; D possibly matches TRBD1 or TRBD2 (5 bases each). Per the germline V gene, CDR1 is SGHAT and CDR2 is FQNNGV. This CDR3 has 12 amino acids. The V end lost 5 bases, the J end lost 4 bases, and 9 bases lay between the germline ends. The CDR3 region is CASSHGTYEQYF. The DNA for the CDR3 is TGTGCCAGCAGCCACGGGACGTACGAGCAGTACTTC.

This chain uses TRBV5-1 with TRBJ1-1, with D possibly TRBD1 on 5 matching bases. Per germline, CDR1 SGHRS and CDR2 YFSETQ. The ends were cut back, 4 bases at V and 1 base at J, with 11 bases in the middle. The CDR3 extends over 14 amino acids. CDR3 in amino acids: CASSHTGPNTEAFF. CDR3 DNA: TGCGCCAGCAGCCATACGGGACCGAACACTGAAGCTTTCTTT.

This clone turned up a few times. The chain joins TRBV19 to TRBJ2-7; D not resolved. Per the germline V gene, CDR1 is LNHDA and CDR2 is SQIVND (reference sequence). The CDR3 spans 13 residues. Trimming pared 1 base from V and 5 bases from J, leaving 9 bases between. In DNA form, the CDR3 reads TGTGCCAGTAGTATAGGGAACGGCCACGAGCAGTACTTC. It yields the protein CASSIGNGHEQYF.

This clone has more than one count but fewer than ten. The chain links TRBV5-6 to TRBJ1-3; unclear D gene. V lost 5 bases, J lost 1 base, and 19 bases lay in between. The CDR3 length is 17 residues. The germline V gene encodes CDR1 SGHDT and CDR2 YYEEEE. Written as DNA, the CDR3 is TGTGCCAGCAGTGGGTCCGCAGGTACCTTTTCTGGAAACACCATATATTTT. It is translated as CASSGSAGTFSGNTIYF.

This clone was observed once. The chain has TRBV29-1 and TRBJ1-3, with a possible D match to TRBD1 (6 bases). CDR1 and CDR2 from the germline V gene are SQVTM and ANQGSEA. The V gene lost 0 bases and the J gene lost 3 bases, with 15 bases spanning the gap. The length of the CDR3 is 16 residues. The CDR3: CSVEEVGRGVGNTIYF. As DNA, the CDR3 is TGCAGCGTTGAAGAGGTCGGCAGGGGCGTTGGAAACACCATATATTTT.

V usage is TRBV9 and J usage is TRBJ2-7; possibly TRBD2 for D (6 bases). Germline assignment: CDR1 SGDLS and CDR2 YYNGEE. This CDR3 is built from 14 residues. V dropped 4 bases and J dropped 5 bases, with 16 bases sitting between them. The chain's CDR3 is CASSYDGGSDEQYF. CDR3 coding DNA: TGTGCCAGCAGCTACGACGGAGGGTCCGACGAGCAGTACTTC.